This TCR beta chain was captured in a study of beta chain features in type 1 diabetes (dated by TCRdb to between 2018 and 2020). Concerning the study at large: Mean age, gender distribution, total cell number and subset yield did not differ between patients and healthy donors. A total of under 140,000,000 sorted cells were examined across all samples, and the number of cells per subset was strongly correlated with RNA yield. In the study, TCRB repertoires of sorted circulating CD4+ T cell subsets from recently diagnosed type 1 diabetes patients were compared with those of matched healthy donors. Regulatory and stem cell-like memory subsets were isolated from only 8 patients and roughly 8 healthy donors, whereas naive and central memory subsets came from all 30 or so donors. General conclusions and limits of the study: Because cDNA was sequenced instead of genomic DNA, activated cells with high expression could be over-represented, although the groups did not differ in activation or CD3 levels. HLA sub-analyses involved small numbers of individuals, so any influence of HLA type on TCRB rearrangement remained unresolved. Naive, central memory and regulatory TCRB repertoires appeared more similar among patients than among healthy donors. At VDJ recombination sites, type 1 diabetes patients had fewer insertions and more deleted nucleotides, which implies abnormalities in thymic rearrangement. PCR may preferentially amplify shorter templates, but because patient and control samples were amplified and corrected together, any resulting skew would affect both groups equally. Type 1 diabetes patients showed a moderate but significant shortening of TCRB CDR3 length in all four CD4+ subsets.

A remark on this clone: The antigen this receptor binds is unknown. Qualities for individual bases were not recorded, and no much larger clone is one base off.

The entire isolated RNA was reverse transcribed using the High Capacity cDNA Reverse Transcription Kit, and thus expressed TCRB transcripts were sequenced. Survey-depth immunoSEQ sequencing was performed on stem cell-like memory T cell samples, with an average of about 1 million total reads per sample. Sorted cells were lysed in RLT buffer, and RNA was extracted using DNase-treated RNeasy Micro or Mini kits according to cell number. To prevent cross-contamination, every cell subset was processed on its own, while patient and healthy donor samples were processed together. The immunoSEQ multiplex PCR was used to amplify TCRB sequences from cDNA, generating 87-bp fragments that spanned the CDR3 region. Amplicons were sequenced on the Illumina HiSeq platform. The paper's data handling went like this. Synthetic template baselines were used to correct PCR bias computationally, reads within Hamming distance 2 were collapsed together, and singletons that could not be merged were discarded. Reads were aligned against IMGT to assign V, D and J genes, CDR3 length and insertions or deletions at six rearrangement sites. Within each subset, clonotype counts were normalized to sorted cell number, and only after that were true diversity and Gini coefficients computed with the tcR R package. Repertoire sharing was quantified using the overlap coefficient calculated on TCRB nucleotide sequences. Drawn from immuneACCESS, this table holds only the in-frame rearrangements with V and J called that TCRdb kept. Clones are partly lost; checked studies trace under half to an unresolved V gene and leave the rest unexplained. The V and J calls and clone size come from that table; D and trimming were worked out from the DNA. In this sample the table shows some 100,000 clones, under 40% of which occur a single time. The ten biggest clones cover 0.065% of the sample.

From each donor, a single peripheral blood sample of around 0.12 L on average was drawn into heparinised tubes. A BD FACSAria II was used to sort naive, central memory, regulatory and stem cell-like memory CD4+ T cells with a panel that included CD45RO, CCR7, CD25, CD127, CD95 and CD27. Purity was above 95% for every sorted population. PBMCs were isolated immediately by Lymphoprep density gradient centrifugation and stained directly without culture. So that batch effects would be minimized, each experiment stained and sorted samples in pairs, pairing one healthy donor with one patient. The germline V gene encodes CDR1 SGHTA and CDR2 FQGNSA. Germline trimming: 3 bases from V, 1 base from J; junction bases outside gene matches: 5. The CDR3 runs 15 residues from the cysteine to the phenylalanine. The retained sequence is limited to the CDR3, 45 bases, with the frame set at the first base.

The receptor chain draws on TRBV7-2 and TRBJ1-1; TRBD1 aligns with 7 central bases. Sequencing was done on a sample of stem cell memory CD4+ T cells from blood. This sample's cell subset or site label indicates: stem cell-like memory CD4+ T cells. This receptor was obtained from a woman younger than 30 in good health. The nucleotide sequence reads TGTGCCAGCAGCTTTAACAGGGGACCGAACACTGAAGCTTTCTTT. This codes for CASSFNRGPNTEAFF.